These 22 T cell receptor beta chains originate from one sample sequenced in a study of cytomegalovirus exposure and HLA in healthy donors (dated by TCRdb to 2016 to 2017). Library generation was performed with the immunoSEQ multiplex PCR assay. The multiplex PCR relied on a mix of 60 forward primers for TCR Vbeta segments and 13 reverse primers for TCR Jbeta segments. TCRdb obtained this table from immuneACCESS and retained in-frame rearrangements with V and J assigned. These tables miss some clones; where compared with another copy, unresolved V genes account for less than half of the shortfall, and the remainder is unexplained. This sample comprises 150,000 to 200,000 clones, roughly four fifths of them detected only once. The ten largest clones capture roughly a tenth of the sample. Sequenced input: PBMCs. Receptors were obtained from a man aged 50 to 59 in good health and CMV-seropositive.

The rearrangement joins TRBV28 to TRBJ1-2; possibly TRBD1 for D (6 bases). The CDR3 spans 14 residues. CDR1 and CDR2 (germline): MDHEN, SYDVKM. Trimming took off 2 bases at V and 6 bases at J, with 13 bases between the two ends. The CDR3 nucleotides are TGTGCCAGCAGTTTACCGACAGGCCTCCATGGCTACACCTTC. Residues: CASSLPTGLHGYTF.

A single count supports this clone. The rearrangement joins TRBV30 to TRBJ2-4, with 7 bases identical to TRBD1. Trimming removed 3 bases from V and 9 bases from J; junction bases left unmatched: 11. The CDR3 covers 14 residues. CDR1 is GTSNPN and CDR2 is SVGIG in the germline V gene (reference sequence). The chain's CDR3 is CAWSHGTAKGIQYF. As DNA, the CDR3 is TGTGCCTGGAGCCATGGGACAGCAAAAGGCATTCAGTACTTC.

The chain joins TRBV5-4 to TRBJ1-5, with D possibly matching TRBD1 (6 bases). Germline values: CDR1 SGHNT, CDR2 YYREEE (reference sequence). V lost 3 bases to trimming and J lost 0 bases, with 10 bases between them. CDR3 length equals 15 residues. The CDR3 reads CASSSSGDSNQPQHF. As DNA, the CDR3 is TGTGCCAGCAGCTCCTCAGGGGATAGCAATCAGCCCCAGCATTTT.

The chain recombines TRBV10-3 with TRBJ2-5; D gene uncertain. Trimming removed 3 bases from V and 0 bases from J, with 8 bases in between. CDR1 ENHRY and CDR2 SYGVKD come from the germline V gene. The CDR3 sequence is 14 residues long. The CDR3 DNA reads as TGTGCCATCAGTGATCTGACTGACCAAGAGACCCAGTACTTC. Translation gives CAISDLTDQETQYF.

Only one count was recorded for this clone. This chain uses TRBV11-3 with TRBJ2-3, with D maybe TRBD2 (5 bases). The V end lost 5 bases, the J end lost 4 bases, and 10 bases lay between the germline ends. This CDR3 spans 13 amino acids. Germline assignment: CDR1 SGHNT and CDR2 YENEEA. The CDR3 DNA follows: TGTGCCAGCAGCCTATTTAGCGCAGATACGCAGTATTTT. Protein product: CASSLFSADTQYF.

The chain uses TRBV7-3 and TRBJ2-3; unclear D gene. This CDR3 contains 15 residues. V lost 4 bases and J 0 bases, leaving 11 bases between the germline ends. The V gene's germline CDR1 is SGHTA and CDR2 FQGTGA. The CDR3 DNA follows: TGTGCCAGCAGCTCGAGGAAAACCAGCACAGATACGCAGTATTTT. Protein sequence: CASSSRKTSTDTQYF.

V is TRBV7-6 and J is TRBJ2-5, with 8 bases matching TRBD2. The CDR3 runs to 15 residues. Germline V gives CDR1 SGHVS, CDR2 FNYEAQ. J was trimmed by 4 bases and V by 2 bases; bases with no gene match: 6. The CDR3 DNA sequence: TGTGCCAGCAGCTTAACGGGAGGGGGTGGAGAGACCCAGTACTTC. Translation: CASSLTGGGGETQYF.

A note on this clone: The limits of the CDR3 on the DNA are not certain, so only TCRdb's listed CDR3 is given. This chain uses TRBV21-1 with TRBJ2-1; the D call in the table, TRBD2, was not verified against the DNA. TRBV21-1 is a pseudogene locus. The CDR3 length equals 16 residues, ends included. The CDR3 sequence: CASGWGWASGSNEQFF.

This chain joins TRBV14 and TRBJ1-2; tentative D call: TRBD1 (5 bases). From germline, CDR1 is SGHDN and CDR2 FVKESK. The CDR3 has 13 amino acids. Deletions cut 4 bases from V and 5 bases from J, with 11 bases between. CDR3 nucleotides: TGTGCCAGCAGCCTGAATAGGGGTTATGGCTACACCTTC. It translates to CASSLNRGYGYTF.

This clone has a single count. In DNA form, the CDR3 reads TGTGCCAGCAGAATGGGACAGGGATACTATGGCTACACCTTC. The encoded protein is CASRMGQGYYGYTF. V is TRBV5-4 and J is TRBJ1-2; TRBD1 matches at 9 bases. Germline V CDR1 and CDR2: SGHNT, YYREEE (reference sequence). The CDR3 totals 14 residues. Trimming took 5 bases from V and 3 from J; bases not matched to a gene: 5.

The J gene is TRBJ2-3, the V gene TRBV11-1; the D gene is possibly TRBD2 (5 bases). The CDR3 is made up of 13 amino acids. The V and J ends lost 3 bases and 3 bases respectively, with 7 bases between them. The germline V gene has CDR1 SGHAT and CDR2 FQDESV (reference sequence). DNA for the CDR3: TGTGCCAGCAGCTTTCCGGGGACAGATACGCAGTATTTT. Translation gives CASSFPGTDTQYF.

The chain links TRBV2 to TRBJ1-5; TRBD1 matches 9 bases. The J segment lost 2 bases and the V segment lost 5 bases, leaving 7 bases of the junction unmatched. The CDR3 has 16 amino acids. Germline CDR1 is SNHLY and CDR2 is FYNNEI. This CDR3 is CASSRRTGAGNQPQHF. CDR3 nucleotide sequence: TGTGCCAGCAGTAGGAGGACAGGGGCCGGCAATCAGCCCCAGCATTTT.

This clone has only one observation. The chain carries TRBV30 and TRBJ2-6, with TRBD1 matching over 9 bases. The junction had 5 bases not matched to a gene; V was cut back by 5 bases and J by 0 bases. Germline CDR1 reads GTSNPN; CDR2 reads SVGIG (reference sequence). This CDR3 contains 16 residues. In DNA, the CDR3 is TGTGCCTGGGGGACAGGGTCCTACTCTGGGGCCAACGTCCTGACTTTC. Its protein is CAWGTGSYSGANVLTF.

This chain joins TRBV6-5 and TRBJ1-5, with TRBD1 identical over 9 bases. The CDR3 loop spans 15 amino acids. Per germline, CDR1 MNHEY and CDR2 SVGAGI. V shed 5 bases, J shed 4 bases, and the junction held 6 bases outside the gene matches. The CDR3 protein is CASSRTGEGNQPQHF. CDR3 DNA: TGTGCCAGCAGTCGGACAGGGGAAGGGAATCAGCCCCAGCATTTT.

The gene calls are TRBV2 and TRBJ2-7; 15 bases align to TRBD2. The J segment lost 4 bases and the V segment lost 5 bases, leaving 3 bases of the junction unmatched. The CDR3 totals 15 residues. Germline V CDR1 and CDR2: SNHLY, FYNNEI. The CDR3 loop is CASSIGTSGRYEQYF. CDR3 DNA: TGTGCCAGCAGTATCGGGACTAGCGGGAGGTACGAGCAGTACTTC.

This clone occurred a few times. The rearrangement links TRBV13 to TRBJ2-7; TRBD2 agrees at 7 bases. This CDR3 region has 15 residues. Germline values: CDR1 PRHDT, CDR2 FYEKMQ (reference sequence). With 6 bases clipped from V and 0 bases from J, the junction kept 8 bases outside the gene matches. This CDR3 is CASSWGGATSYEQYF. The DNA of the CDR3 is TGTGCCAGCAGTTGGGGAGGGGCGACCTCCTACGAGCAGTACTTC.

This clone has more than one count but fewer than ten. V gene TRBV9 combines with J gene TRBJ1-1; D may be TRBD1 (5 bases). Deletions cut 4 bases from V and 5 bases from J, with 12 bases between. This CDR3 has 13 amino acids. Germline CDR1 is SGDLS and CDR2 is YYNGEE. The chain's CDR3 is CASSIRGGTEAFF. The CDR3 DNA is TGTGCCAGCAGCATCCGGGGGGGGACTGAAGCTTTCTTT.

The V gene is TRBV7-9, the J gene TRBJ2-1; the D gene is possibly TRBD1 (6 bases). The CDR3 totals 16 residues. CDR1 SEHNR and CDR2 FQNEAQ come from the germline V gene (reference sequence). Trimming stripped 2 bases from V and 5 bases from J, with 16 bases between. CDR3 bases: TGTGCCAGCAGCTTACCAAGAGGGGGTAGCGACAATGAGCAGTTCTTC. It yields the protein CASSLPRGGSDNEQFF.

The chain couples TRBV4-3 to TRBJ2-3, with TRBD2 matching 12 bases. CDR1 and CDR2 from the germline V gene are LGHNA and YSLEER. Losses at the gene ends were 4 bases for V and 0 bases for J; bases not matched to a gene: 11. This CDR3 spans 19 amino acids. The CDR3 spells CASSRKYPSGGVSTDTQYF. In DNA form, the CDR3 reads TGCGCCAGCAGCCGGAAGTACCCTAGCGGGGGGGTTAGCACAGATACGCAGTATTTT.

The CDR3 protein is CAWSVSGISGNTIYF. CDR3 sequence (DNA): TGTGCCTGGAGTGTATCAGGCATCTCTGGAAACACCATATATTTT. V gene TRBV30 combines with J gene TRBJ1-3; D gene uncertain. Germline lookup yields CDR1 GTSNPN and CDR2 SVGIG (reference sequence). V lost 0 bases and J 0 bases, leaving 9 bases between the germline ends. The CDR3 has 15 residues.

The chain couples TRBV11-1 to TRBJ2-3, with TRBD2 matching over 12 bases. This CDR3 has 16 amino acids. In germline, CDR1 is SGHAT, CDR2 FQDESV (reference sequence). V dropped 5 bases and J dropped 4; count of bases not matched to a gene: 7. The CDR3 DNA is TGTGCCAGCAGCGTGCGACTAGCGGGAGACTCAGATACGCAGTATTTT. It translates to CASSVRLAGDSDTQYF. The full variable domain, its missing parts supplied by reference TRBV11-1 and TRBJ2-3, is EAEVAQSPRYKITEKSQAVAFWCDPISGHATLYWYRQILGQGPELLVQFQDESVVDDSQLPKDRFSAERLKGVDSTLKIQPAELGDSAMYLCASSVRLAGDSDTQYFGPGTRLTVL.

This chain connects TRBV2 to TRBJ1-1, with D tentatively TRBD1 (5 bases). The ends were cut back, 6 bases at V and 1 base at J, with 12 bases in the middle. The CDR3 spans 14 residues. Per the germline V gene, CDR1 is SNHLY and CDR2 is FYNNEI. The CDR3 DNA reads TGTGCCAGCAGATCCGACAGATCGAACACTGAAGCTTTCTTT. Encoded protein: CASRSDRSNTEAFF.